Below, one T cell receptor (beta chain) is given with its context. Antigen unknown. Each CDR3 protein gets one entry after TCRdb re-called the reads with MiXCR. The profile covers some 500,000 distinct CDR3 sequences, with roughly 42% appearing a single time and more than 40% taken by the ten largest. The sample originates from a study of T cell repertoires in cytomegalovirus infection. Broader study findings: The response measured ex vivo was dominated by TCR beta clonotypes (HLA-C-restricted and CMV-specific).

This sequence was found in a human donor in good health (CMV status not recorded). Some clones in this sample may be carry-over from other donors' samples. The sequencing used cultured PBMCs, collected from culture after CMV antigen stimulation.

The CDR3 region has the DNA TGTGCCAGCAGCCTCCGGGACTGGAATCACGAGCAGTACTTC. Translation: CASSLRDWNHEQYF. The V call is TRBV7-9, the J call TRBJ2-7; D is possibly TRBD2 (6 bases). Germline V lookup: CDR1 SEHNR, CDR2 FQNEAQ (reference sequence). CDR3 length: 14 amino acids. Trimming took 5 bases from V and 5 from J, leaving 16 bases between them.